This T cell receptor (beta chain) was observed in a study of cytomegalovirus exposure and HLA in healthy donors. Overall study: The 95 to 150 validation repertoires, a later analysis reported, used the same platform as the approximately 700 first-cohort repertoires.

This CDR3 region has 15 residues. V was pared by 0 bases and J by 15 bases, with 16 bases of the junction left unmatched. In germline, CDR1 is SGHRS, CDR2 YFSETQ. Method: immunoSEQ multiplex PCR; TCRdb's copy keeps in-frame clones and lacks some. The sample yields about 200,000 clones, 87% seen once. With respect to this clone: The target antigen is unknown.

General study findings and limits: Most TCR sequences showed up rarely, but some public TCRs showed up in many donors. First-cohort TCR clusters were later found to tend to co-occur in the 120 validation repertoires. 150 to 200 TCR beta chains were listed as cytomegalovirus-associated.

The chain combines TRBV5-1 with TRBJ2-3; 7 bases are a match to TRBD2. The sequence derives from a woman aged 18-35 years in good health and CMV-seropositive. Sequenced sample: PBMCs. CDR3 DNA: TGCGCCAGCAGCTTGGATGGTATGAGCGGGGTCCACAGCTATTTT. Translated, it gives CASSLDGMSGVHSYF.